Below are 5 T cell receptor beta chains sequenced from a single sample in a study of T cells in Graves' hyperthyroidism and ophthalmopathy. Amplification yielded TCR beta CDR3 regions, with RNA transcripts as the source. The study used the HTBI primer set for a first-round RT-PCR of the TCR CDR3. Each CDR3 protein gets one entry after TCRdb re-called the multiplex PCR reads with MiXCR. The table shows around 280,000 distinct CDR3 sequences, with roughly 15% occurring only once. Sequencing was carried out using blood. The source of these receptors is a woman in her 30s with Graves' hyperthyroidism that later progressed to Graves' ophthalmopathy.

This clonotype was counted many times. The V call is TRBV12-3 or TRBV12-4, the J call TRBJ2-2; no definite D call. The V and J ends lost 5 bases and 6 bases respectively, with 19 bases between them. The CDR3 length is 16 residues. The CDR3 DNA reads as TGTGCCAGCAGTGCCCCCGTGATTGGTCTCGCCGGGGAGCTGTTTTTT. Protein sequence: CASSAPVIGLAGELFF.

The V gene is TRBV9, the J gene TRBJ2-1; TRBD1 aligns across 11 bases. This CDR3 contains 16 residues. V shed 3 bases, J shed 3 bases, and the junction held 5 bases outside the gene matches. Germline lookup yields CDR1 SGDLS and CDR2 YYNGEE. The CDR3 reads CASSGPGTGGYNEQFF. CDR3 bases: TGTGCCAGCAGCGGTCCCGGGACAGGGGGCTACAATGAGCAGTTCTTC.

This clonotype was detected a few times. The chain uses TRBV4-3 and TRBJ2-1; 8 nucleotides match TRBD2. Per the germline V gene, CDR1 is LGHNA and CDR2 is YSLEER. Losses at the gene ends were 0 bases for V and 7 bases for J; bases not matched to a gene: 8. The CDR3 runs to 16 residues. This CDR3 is CASSQDRAGGVNEQFF. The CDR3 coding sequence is TGCGCCAGCAGCCAAGATCGGGCGGGAGGAGTAAATGAGCAGTTCTTC.

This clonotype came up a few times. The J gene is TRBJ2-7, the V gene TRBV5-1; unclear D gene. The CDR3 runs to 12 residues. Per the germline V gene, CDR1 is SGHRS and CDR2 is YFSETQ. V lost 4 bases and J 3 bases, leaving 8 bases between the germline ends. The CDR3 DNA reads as TGCGCCAGCAGCAACAACTACTACGAGCAGTACTTC. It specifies CASSNNYYEQYF.

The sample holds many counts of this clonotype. The CDR3 DNA is TGCAGTGCTAGCCCCCCCGGTGGGGTGACCCAGTACTTC. Protein product: CSASPPGGVTQYF. The chain is built from TRBV20-1 and TRBJ2-5; D is uncertain. The CDR3 loop spans 13 amino acids. V lost 3 bases to trimming and J lost 7 bases, with 15 bases between them. Germline lookup yields CDR1 DFQATT and CDR2 SNEGSKA (reference sequence).